A single sample is the source of the 13 T cell receptor beta chains below, sequenced in a study of blood T cell repertoires in COVID-19. Repertoires were generated with immunoSEQ multiplex PCR, while TCRdb's copy carries only in-frame clones and drops some. The sample consists of around 17,000 clones, approximately 88% of them appearing once. The specimen was peripheral blood. The receptors come from a human donor in a cohort sampled during active COVID-19.

V gene TRBV27 combines with J gene TRBJ2-7, with D uncertain. Germline lookup yields CDR1 MNHEY and CDR2 SMNVEV (reference sequence). The CDR3 spans 15 residues. V shed 10 bases and J shed 0 bases, with 19 bases lying between them. The CDR3 is CATAPERLSSYEQYF. The DNA of the CDR3 is TGTGCCACCGCCCCGGAGCGACTGAGCTCCTACGAGCAGTACTTC.

The chain carries TRBV4-1 and TRBJ2-2; TRBD1 is a possible D gene (5 bases). Trimming took off 2 bases at V and 5 bases at J, with 12 bases between the two ends. The germline V gene has CDR1 MGHRA and CDR2 YSYEKL. The CDR3 is 15 amino acids. As DNA, the CDR3 is TGCGCCAGCAGCCAACATGGGGCGATTACCGGGGAGCTGTTTTTT. Protein sequence: CASSQHGAITGELFF.

The chain couples TRBV28 to TRBJ2-7; 7 nucleotides match TRBD1. Germline loops: CDR1 MDHEN, CDR2 SYDVKM. V trimming: 3 bases; J trimming: 1 base; junction bases outside the gene matches: 3. There are 14 residues in the CDR3. CDR3 nucleotide sequence: TGTGCCAGCAGTTTTCAGGGGGTGTCCTACGAGCAGTACTTC. Residues: CASSFQGVSYEQYF.

The chain has TRBV7-8 and TRBJ1-4; D call uncertain. V was trimmed by 6 bases and J by 7 bases, leaving 15 bases between them. This CDR3 comprises 14 residues. Germline-derived CDR1 and CDR2 are SGHVS and FQNEAQ. This CDR3 reads CASSLGGVGEKLFF. The CDR3 region has the DNA TGTGCCAGCAGTCTAGGTGGCGTCGGTGAAAAACTGTTTTTT.

Judged by abundance, this clone is medium-sized (0.01 to 0.1%). CDR3: CASRAGTGVSYEQYF. CDR3 nucleotide sequence: TGTGCCAGCAGAGCCGGGACAGGGGTCTCTTACGAGCAGTACTTC. This chain connects TRBV6-5 to TRBJ2-7, with 10 bases identical to TRBD1. Trimming cost V 6 bases and J 4 bases; bases outside gene matches: 9. CDR1 and CDR2 from the germline V gene are MNHEY and SVGAGI. The CDR3 contains 15 residues.

The J gene is TRBJ2-5, the V gene TRBV9; tentatively, D is TRBD1 (6 bases). CDR3 length: 15 amino acids. Germline V gene lookup returns CDR1 SGDLS and CDR2 YYNGEE. Trimming took off 0 bases at V and 2 bases at J, with 11 bases between the two ends. The CDR3 region has the DNA TGTGCCAGCAGCGTAGGACCGGACAGACAAGAGACCCAGTACTTC. Its protein product is CASSVGPDRQETQYF.

The chain links TRBV10-3 to TRBJ1-3; D gene ambiguous. Germline-derived CDR1 and CDR2 are ENHRY and SYGVKD. V lost 8 bases, J lost 0 bases, and 8 bases lay in between. This CDR3 contains 13 residues. CDR3 bases: TGTGCCATCCAGGCCCACTCTGGAAACACCATATATTTT. Its protein is CAIQAHSGNTIYF.

The rearrangement joins TRBV9 to TRBJ2-1; 8 positions agree with TRBD2. Germline V lookup: CDR1 SGDLS, CDR2 YYNGEE. The CDR3 has 14 residues. J was trimmed by 4 bases and V by 7 bases; bases with no gene match: 7. CDR3 bases: TGTGCCAGCTCGGCTAGCGGGCTTTACAATGAGCAGTTCTTC. This translates into CASSASGLYNEQFF.

J is TRBJ2-2 and V is TRBV9; 7 bases are a match to TRBD1. This CDR3 contains 15 residues. After removal of 0 bases from V and 7 bases from J, the junction contained 6 bases not matched to a gene. The V gene's germline CDR1 is SGDLS and CDR2 YYNGEE. CDR3 in amino acids: CASSVEGGWDGELFF. CDR3 nucleotide sequence: TGTGCCAGCAGCGTAGAAGGGGGCTGGGACGGGGAGCTGTTTTTT.

The chain couples TRBV19 to TRBJ1-4; 8 positions agree with TRBD1. The junction had 8 bases not matched to a gene; V was cut back by 9 bases and J by 8 bases. This CDR3 is built from 13 residues. CDR1 LNHDA and CDR2 SQIVND come from the germline V gene (reference sequence). The CDR3 DNA is TGTGCCAGCAAAGACAGGGGAAGAGAAAAACTGTTTTTT. Translating gives CASKDRGREKLFF.

V and J are TRBV5-6 and TRBJ1-2; D is ambiguous. The CDR3 is 11 residues long. CDR1 is SGHDT and CDR2 is YYEEEE in the germline V gene. The V gene lost 4 bases and the J gene lost 7 bases, with 8 bases spanning the gap. The CDR3 loop reads CASSLISGYTF. The CDR3 coding sequence is TGTGCCAGCAGCCTGATTAGTGGCTACACCTTC.

A single count supports this clone. The V and J genes are TRBV15 and TRBJ2-5; tentative D call: TRBD2 (6 bases). This CDR3 is 14 amino acids long. Trimming took 1 base from V and 5 from J, leaving 11 bases between them. CDR1 and CDR2 (germline): LNHNV, YYDKDF (reference sequence). Written as DNA, the CDR3 is TGTGCCACCAGCAGAGTCGGGACTCGCGAGACCCAGTACTTC. It codes for CATSRVGTRETQYF.

The V call is TRBV18, the J call TRBJ2-5, with a tentative D call TRBD1 (6 bases). V lost 3 bases, J lost 4 bases, and 15 bases lay in between. Germline-derived CDR1 and CDR2 are KGHSH and LQKENI. There are 15 residues in the CDR3. This CDR3 reads CASSPRQGLTETQYF. DNA for the CDR3: TGTGCCAGCTCACCGCGGCAGGGGTTAACAGAGACCCAGTACTTC.